This is a list of T cell receptor beta chains from one sample in a study of T cell responses to AZD1222 COVID-19 vaccine. TCRdb's table, derived via immunoSEQ multiplex PCR, lists solely in-frame clones and lacks some. This table has 95,000 to 150,000 clones, around 87% appearing once. The material sequenced was peripheral blood, taken on day 0 of AZD1222 vaccination. These receptors were collected from an adult in good health. Both conserved end residues are part of each CDR3. Fields, in order: clone size, V gene, D gene, J gene, CDR3 DNA, CDR3 protein. The D gene is left open where the match is weak. Some rows have no size entry. The others give once, few or many, or a class for an expanded clone.

clone size: .; V gene: TRBV9; D gene: TRBD1; J gene: TRBJ2-3; CDR3 DNA: TGTGCCAGCAGCGCACGACAGGGAAGCACAGATACGCAGTATTTT; CDR3 protein: CASSARQGSTDTQYF
clone size: few; V gene: TRBV12-3/TRBV12-4; D gene: .; J gene: TRBJ1-5; CDR3 DNA: TGTGCCAGCAGCTTTGACGGGGATCAGCCCCAGCATTTT; CDR3 protein: CASSFDGDQPQHF
clone size: .; V gene: TRBV5-4; D gene: TRBD1; J gene: TRBJ1-1; CDR3 DNA: TGTGCCAGCAGCTTGGGACAGGGAGCTTTCTTT; CDR3 protein: CASSLGQGAFF
clone size: .; V gene: TRBV30; D gene: .; J gene: TRBJ2-3; CDR3 DNA: TGTGCCTGGATGCTGGGACTCGAGATCACAGATACGCAGTATTTT; CDR3 protein: CAWMLGLEITDTQYF
clone size: .; V gene: TRBV19; D gene: TRBD1; J gene: TRBJ1-2; CDR3 DNA: TGTGCCAGTAGTCAACAGGGGGCTCCTGGCTACACCTTC; CDR3 protein: CASSQQGAPGYTF
clone size: .; V gene: TRBV6-1; D gene: .; J gene: TRBJ1-1; CDR3 DNA: TGTGCCAGCAGCAACAAACGTCAGGGGCGGACTGAAGCTTTCTTT; CDR3 protein: CASSNKRQGRTEAFF
clone size: .; V gene: TRBV7-6; D gene: TRBD2; J gene: TRBJ2-1; CDR3 DNA: TGTGCCAGCAGCAGAGCGGGGGGGGCGGTCAATGAGCAGTTCTTC; CDR3 protein: CASSRAGGAVNEQFF
clone size: .; V gene: TRBV3-1/TRBV3-2; D gene: .; J gene: TRBJ1-3; CDR3 DNA: TGTGCCAGCAGCCAGTTCCCAGGGTCTGGAAACACCATATATTTT; CDR3 protein: CASSQFPGSGNTIYF
clone size: once; V gene: TRBV11-1; D gene: .; J gene: TRBJ2-2; CDR3 DNA: TGTGCCAGCAGCTTAGGTCGGACCGGGGAGCTGTTTTTT; CDR3 protein: CASSLGRTGELFF
clone size: .; V gene: TRBV6-5; D gene: .; J gene: TRBJ1-5; CDR3 DNA: TGTGCCACAAGGGTATTAGCTCAGCCCCAGCATTTT; CDR3 protein: CATRVLAQPQHF
clone size: .; V gene: TRBV4-1; D gene: .; J gene: TRBJ2-2; CDR3 DNA: TGCGCCAGCAGCCAAAAAGGGGCGGGACTCACCGGGGAGCTGTTTTTT; CDR3 protein: CASSQKGAGLTGELFF
clone size: once; V gene: TRBV3-1/TRBV3-2; D gene: .; J gene: TRBJ1-1; CDR3 DNA: TGTGCCAGCAGCCCAAGGCGATCGGCCACTGAAGCTTTCTTT; CDR3 protein: CASSPRRSATEAFF
clone size: .; V gene: TRBV5-1; D gene: TRBD1; J gene: TRBJ2-7; CDR3 DNA: TGCGCCAGCAGCCCGGGACAGCTATCGGGTGAGCAGTACTTC; CDR3 protein: CASSPGQLSGEQYF
clone size: .; V gene: TRBV4-2; D gene: TRBD2; J gene: TRBJ2-1; CDR3 DNA: TGTGCCAGCAGCCAAGAGGGACTAGCAAATGAGCAGTTCTTC; CDR3 protein: CASSQEGLANEQFF
clone size: .; V gene: TRBV29-1; D gene: TRBD1; J gene: TRBJ1-1; CDR3 DNA: TGCAGCGTGGAACAGAACAGGGGGAGAATGAACACTGAAGCTTTCTTT; CDR3 protein: CSVEQNRGRMNTEAFF
clone size: once; V gene: TRBV18; D gene: TRBD2; J gene: TRBJ2-1; CDR3 DNA: TGTGCCAGCTCACCAGGACTAGACTACAATGAGCAGTTCTTC; CDR3 protein: CASSPGLDYNEQFF
clone size: .; V gene: TRBV27; D gene: TRBD1; J gene: TRBJ1-1; CDR3 DNA: TGTGCCAGCAGCCCCAGGACAGGGATGAACACTGAAGCTTTCTTT; CDR3 protein: CASSPRTGMNTEAFF
clone size: .; V gene: TRBV11-1; D gene: TRBD2; J gene: TRBJ2-7; CDR3 DNA: TGTGCCAGCAGCCGGGGGGATAGCGGGATCTACGAGCAGTACTTC; CDR3 protein: CASSRGDSGIYEQYF
clone size: .; V gene: TRBV9; D gene: .; J gene: TRBJ2-3; CDR3 DNA: TGTGCCAGCAGCGTAGCTACAGATACGCAGTATTTT; CDR3 protein: CASSVATDTQYF
clone size: .; V gene: TRBV28; D gene: .; J gene: TRBJ2-5; CDR3 DNA: TGTGCCAGCAGTTTGCCATTTCTGGAGACCCAGTACTTC; CDR3 protein: CASSLPFLETQYF
clone size: once; V gene: TRBV13; D gene: .; J gene: TRBJ2-2; CDR3 DNA: TGTGCCAGCAGCCTAGCTGAAGGGACCGGGGAGCTGTTTTTT; CDR3 protein: CASSLAEGTGELFF
clone size: .; V gene: TRBV19; D gene: TRBD1; J gene: TRBJ2-1; CDR3 DNA: TGTGCCAGTAGTGGCCGGGGACAGGGGACACACAATGAGCAGTTCTTC; CDR3 protein: CASSGRGQGTHNEQFF
clone size: .; V gene: TRBV18; D gene: .; J gene: TRBJ2-7; CDR3 DNA: TGTGCCAGCTCACCCGGGTCCGACTCCTACGAGCAGTACTTC; CDR3 protein: CASSPGSDSYEQYF
clone size: .; V gene: TRBV7-2; D gene: .; J gene: TRBJ2-7; CDR3 DNA: TGTGCCAGCAGCTTAGATACGGGGGCAAGCTCCTACGAGCAGTACTTC; CDR3 protein: CASSLDTGASSYEQYF
clone size: .; V gene: TRBV7-8; D gene: TRBD2; J gene: TRBJ2-5; CDR3 DNA: TGTGCCAGCAGTCGGACTCAGGGCCGGGGGGCCCAGTACTTC; CDR3 protein: CASSRTQGRGAQYF
clone size: .; V gene: TRBV5-4; D gene: TRBD2; J gene: TRBJ2-3; CDR3 DNA: TGTGCCAGCAGCTTTACTCTAGCGGGACCCACAGATACGCAGTATTTT; CDR3 protein: CASSFTLAGPTDTQYF
clone size: .; V gene: TRBV4-1; D gene: TRBD2; J gene: TRBJ2-1; CDR3 DNA: TGCGCCAGCAGCCCACTAGCGGACTCTGAATACAATGAGCAGTTCTTC; CDR3 protein: CASSPLADSEYNEQFF
clone size: .; V gene: TRBV19; D gene: .; J gene: TRBJ1-3; CDR3 DNA: TGTGCCAGTAGTATTCGGTCTGGAAACACCATATATTTT; CDR3 protein: CASSIRSGNTIYF
clone size: .; V gene: TRBV6-2/TRBV6-3; D gene: TRBD1; J gene: TRBJ1-2; CDR3 DNA: TGTGCCAGCAGTTACTCAGGGACAGGGGGCGAAACCTATGGCTACACCTTC; CDR3 protein: CASSYSGTGGETYGYTF
clone size: .; V gene: TRBV29-1; D gene: TRBD1; J gene: TRBJ2-3; CDR3 DNA: TGCAGCGTGGGACAGGGGGGTACAGATACGCAGTATTTT; CDR3 protein: CSVGQGGTDTQYF
clone size: .; V gene: TRBV9; D gene: .; J gene: TRBJ2-4; CDR3 DNA: TGTGCCAGCAGCGTAGTGGGGGGGCGAGAAAACATTCAGTACTTC; CDR3 protein: CASSVVGGRENIQYF
clone size: .; V gene: TRBV27; D gene: TRBD1; J gene: TRBJ1-2; CDR3 DNA: TGTGCCAGCAGTTTAGCGACAGGGGGCAGCTATGGCTACACCTTC; CDR3 protein: CASSLATGGSYGYTF
clone size: .; V gene: TRBV19; D gene: TRBD1; J gene: TRBJ2-6; CDR3 DNA: TGTGCCAGTACCATAGGGGACAGGGGGCCTGGGGCCAACGTCCTGACTTTC; CDR3 protein: CASTIGDRGPGANVLTF
clone size: .; V gene: TRBV18; D gene: .; J gene: TRBJ1-6; CDR3 DNA: TGTGCCAGCTCACTCGACGGGGGCTCCCATTCACCCCTCCACTTT; CDR3 protein: CASSLDGGSHSPLHF
clone size: .; V gene: TRBV27; D gene: TRBD1; J gene: TRBJ1-5; CDR3 DNA: TGTGCCAGCAGTTCAGGACAGGGGGTAGGTCAGCCCCAGCATTTT; CDR3 protein: CASSSGQGVGQPQHF
clone size: .; V gene: TRBV29-1; D gene: .; J gene: TRBJ1-2; CDR3 DNA: TGCAGCGCCCGAGAGGGTGATGGCTACACCTTC; CDR3 protein: CSAREGDGYTF
clone size: .; V gene: TRBV7-2; D gene: .; J gene: TRBJ2-7; CDR3 DNA: TGTGCCAGCAGCCCTAGCGGCCAGGGGGCCCACGAGCAGTACTTC; CDR3 protein: CASSPSGQGAHEQYF
clone size: .; V gene: TRBV30; D gene: .; J gene: TRBJ1-3; CDR3 DNA: TGTGCCTGGACCCCGGGAAACACCATATATTTT; CDR3 protein: CAWTPGNTIYF
clone size: once; V gene: TRBV7-6; D gene: TRBD1; J gene: TRBJ1-1; CDR3 DNA: TGTGCCAGCAGCCAGGGGGCCTCTTTCTTT; CDR3 protein: CASSQGASFF
clone size: .; V gene: TRBV7-3; D gene: TRBD2; J gene: TRBJ2-1; CDR3 DNA: TGTGCCAGCAGCTTGAGCGGGGGGTCCTACAATGAGCAGTTCTTC; CDR3 protein: CASSLSGGSYNEQFF
clone size: few; V gene: TRBV6-2/TRBV6-3; D gene: .; J gene: TRBJ2-2; CDR3 DNA: TGTGCCAGCAGCCCTGGACAAGCGAACACCGGGGAGCTGTTTTTT; CDR3 protein: CASSPGQANTGELFF
clone size: .; V gene: TRBV4-1; D gene: .; J gene: TRBJ2-7; CDR3 DNA: TGCGCCAGCAGCCAAGATAGGGCAGGAGCCTACGAGCAGTACTTC; CDR3 protein: CASSQDRAGAYEQYF
clone size: .; V gene: TRBV9; D gene: .; J gene: TRBJ2-2; CDR3 DNA: TGTGCCAGCAGCCTCACGGCGGGTGGGCGAGACGGGGAGCTGTTTTTT; CDR3 protein: CASSLTAGGRDGELFF
clone size: .; V gene: TRBV19; D gene: TRBD1; J gene: TRBJ1-5; CDR3 DNA: TGTGCCAGTAGTAGGGACAGGGGGAGCAATCAGCCCCAGCATTTT; CDR3 protein: CASSRDRGSNQPQHF
clone size: .; V gene: TRBV27; D gene: .; J gene: TRBJ2-1; CDR3 DNA: TGTGCCAGCAGTTTACAGAGCTCCTACAATGAGCAGTTCTTC; CDR3 protein: CASSLQSSYNEQFF
clone size: .; V gene: TRBV7-9; D gene: TRBD1; J gene: TRBJ2-1; CDR3 DNA: TGTGCCAGCAGCTTATTCGGGACAGGGTCCTACAATGAGCAGTTCTTC; CDR3 protein: CASSLFGTGSYNEQFF
clone size: .; V gene: TRBV28; D gene: .; J gene: TRBJ2-2; CDR3 DNA: TGTGCCAGCACCGCCGGGACGTTCCCCGGGGAGCTGTTTTTT; CDR3 protein: CASTAGTFPGELFF
clone size: .; V gene: TRBV4-2; D gene: .; J gene: TRBJ1-4; CDR3 DNA: TGTGCCAGCAGCCAAGTAGCGGTCGCCGCAACTAATGAAAAACTGTTTTTT; CDR3 protein: CASSQVAVAATNEKLFF
clone size: .; V gene: TRBV7-9; D gene: .; J gene: TRBJ2-2; CDR3 DNA: TGTGCCAGCAGCAACCGGGACTCCCTCCGGACCGGGGAGCTGTTTTTT; CDR3 protein: CASSNRDSLRTGELFF
clone size: .; V gene: TRBV30; D gene: .; J gene: TRBJ2-2; CDR3 DNA: TGTGCCCGGACCATACAGGGAGAGGCCGGGGAGCTGTTTTTT; CDR3 protein: CARTIQGEAGELFF
clone size: .; V gene: TRBV27; D gene: .; J gene: TRBJ1-5; CDR3 DNA: TGTGCCAGCAGTTTAAATGGGGGTAGCAATCAGCCCCAGCATTTT; CDR3 protein: CASSLNGGSNQPQHF
clone size: .; V gene: TRBV28; D gene: TRBD1; J gene: TRBJ2-5; CDR3 DNA: TGTGCCAGCAGTTTCTCCCTCAGACAGGGGGAGACCCAGTACTTC; CDR3 protein: CASSFSLRQGETQYF
clone size: .; V gene: TRBV5-1; D gene: .; J gene: TRBJ1-1; CDR3 DNA: TGCGCCAGCAGCTTTGGAGGTGGGAACACTGAAGCTTTCTTT; CDR3 protein: CASSFGGGNTEAFF
clone size: .; V gene: TRBV19; D gene: .; J gene: TRBJ2-2; CDR3 DNA: TGTGCCAGTCAGACGCCGAACACCGGGGAGCTGTTTTTT; CDR3 protein: CASQTPNTGELFF
clone size: .; V gene: TRBV24-1; D gene: .; J gene: TRBJ1-2; CDR3 DNA: TGTGCCACCATACTCTGGGGGAAATACGGCTACACCTTC; CDR3 protein: CATILWGKYGYTF